Listed below are T cell receptor beta chains from one sample, sequenced in a study of graft-versus-host responses after intestinal transplantation. Clones were read by immunoSEQ multiplex PCR, and TCRdb kept only the in-frame ones, dropping some. Here the sample spans 77,000 or so clones, about nine tenths being singletons. The material was PBMCs, obtained 98 days after intestinal transplantation. These receptors came from a human patient who received an intestinal transplant, so some T cells may come from the graft donor. Each CDR3 is given with its conserved first and last residue. Part of the rows lack a size; the others show once, few, many or a class for expanded clones.

TRBV5-1	TRBJ2-5	NA	CASSLGVASETQYF
TRBV14	TRBJ2-7	NA	CASSQQVSSYEQYF
TRBV11-2	TRBJ2-2	NA	CASSFRGLYTGELFF
TRBV5-6	TRBJ1-3	NA	CASSLGFSGNTIYF
TRBV4-1	TRBJ1-1	NA	CASSEPRQGAGVVEAFF
TRBV6-6	TRBJ1-2	NA	CASSSGGGYGYTF
TRBV19	TRBJ1-2	NA	CASTTGGYGYTF
TRBV25-1	TRBJ2-2	NA	CASSRRGRAGELFF
TRBV2	TRBJ2-5	once	CASSETAGGQETQYF
TRBV6-1	TRBJ2-7	NA	CASSVGGTANVEQYF
TRBV29-1	TRBJ2-3	NA	CSVEEIVDGTQYF
TRBV5-1	TRBJ2-3	NA	CASYEGSTDTQYF
TRBV12-5	TRBJ2-3	NA	CASGSGGGGYSDTQYF
TRBV7-9	TRBJ1-1	NA	CASSYPWQPYTEAFF
TRBV5-1	TRBJ1-1	NA	CASSSQTLHPNTEAFF
TRBV5-1	TRBJ1-1	NA	CASSLEGLNTEAFF